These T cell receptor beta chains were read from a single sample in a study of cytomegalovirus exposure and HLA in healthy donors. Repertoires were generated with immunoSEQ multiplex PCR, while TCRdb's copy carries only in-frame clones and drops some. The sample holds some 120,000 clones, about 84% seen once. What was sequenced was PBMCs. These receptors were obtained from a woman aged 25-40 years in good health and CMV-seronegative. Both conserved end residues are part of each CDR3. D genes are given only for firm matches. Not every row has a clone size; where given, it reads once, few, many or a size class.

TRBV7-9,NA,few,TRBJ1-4,CASSLVLGREDEKLFF,TGTGCCAGCAGCTTAGTCCTTGGCAGGGAGGATGAAAAACTGTTTTTT
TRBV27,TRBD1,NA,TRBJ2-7,CASRGGQGMYEQYF,TGTGCCAGCAGGGGGGGACAGGGGATGTACGAGCAGTACTTC
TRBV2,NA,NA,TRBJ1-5,CASSIGSAGNQPQHF,TGTGCCAGCAGTATCGGGTCTGCAGGCAATCAGCCCCAGCATTTT
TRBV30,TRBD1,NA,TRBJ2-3,CAWSGDRRSTDTQYF,TGTGCCTGGAGTGGGGACAGGAGAAGCACAGATACGCAGTATTTT
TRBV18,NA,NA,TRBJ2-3,CASSQSPGGRGATDTQYF,TGTGCCAGCTCACAGTCCCCCGGGGGGCGGGGCGCCACAGATACGCAGTATTTT
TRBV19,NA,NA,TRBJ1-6,CASPIPTGLDSPLHF,TGTGCCAGTCCTATACCGACAGGTCTTGATTCACCCCTCCACTTT
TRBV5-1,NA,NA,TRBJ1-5,CASSLGQGNNQPQHF,TGCGCCAGCAGCTTGGGGCAGGGGAATAATCAGCCCCAGCATTTT
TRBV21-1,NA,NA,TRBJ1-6,CASSKDWRYNSPLHF,TGTGCCAGCAGCAAAGATTGGAGGTATAATTCACCCCTCCACTTT
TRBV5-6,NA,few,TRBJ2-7,CASRIGPRGRDEQYF,TGTGCCAGCAGAATAGGACCCCGGGGAAGGGACGAGCAGTACTTC
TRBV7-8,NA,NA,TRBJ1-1,CASRTGGRGTEAFF,TGTGCCAGCAGAACGGGGGGGCGAGGGACTGAAGCTTTCTTT
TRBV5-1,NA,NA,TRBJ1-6,CASSLDPTGSYNSPLHF,TGCGCCAGCAGCTTGGACCCCACAGGCTCCTATAATTCACCCCTCCACTTT
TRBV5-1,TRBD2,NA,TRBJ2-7,CASSFGTSGYEQYF,TGCGCCAGCAGCTTTGGGACTAGCGGGTACGAGCAGTACTTC
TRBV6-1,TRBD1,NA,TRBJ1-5,CASSWDSLSNQPQHF,TGTGCCAGCAGCTGGGACAGTTTAAGCAATCAGCCCCAGCATTTT
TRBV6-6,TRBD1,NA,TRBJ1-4,CASSQQGITNEKLFF,TGTGCCAGCAGTCAACAGGGGATTACTAATGAAAAACTGTTTTTT
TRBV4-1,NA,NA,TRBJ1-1,CASSQDQGGGTEAFF,TGCGCCAGCAGCCAAGATCAGGGCGGGGGCACTGAAGCTTTCTTT
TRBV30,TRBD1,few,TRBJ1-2,CAWSVVRTGGNYGYTF,TGTGCCTGGAGTGTAGTCAGGACAGGGGGAAACTATGGCTACACCTTC
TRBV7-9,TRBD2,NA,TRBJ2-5,CASSLERGEETQYF,TGTGCCAGCAGCTTAGAGCGGGGTGAAGAGACCCAGTACTTC
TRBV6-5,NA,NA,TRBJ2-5,CASKIGQGKETQYF,TGTGCCAGCAAAATCGGGCAGGGAAAAGAGACCCAGTACTTC
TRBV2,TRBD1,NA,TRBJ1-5,CASSEDRGSNQPQHF,TGTGCCAGCAGTGAAGACAGGGGGAGCAATCAGCCCCAGCATTTT
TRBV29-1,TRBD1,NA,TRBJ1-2,CSVHTGGAGGGYTF,TGCAGCGTCCATACAGGGGGCGCTGGGGGGGGCTACACCTTC
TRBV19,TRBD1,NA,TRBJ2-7,CASNPGDRAYEQYF,TGTGCCAGTAATCCGGGGGACAGGGCCTACGAGCAGTACTTC
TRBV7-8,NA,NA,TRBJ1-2,CASSLEPGFHGYTF,TGTGCCAGCAGCTTAGAACCCGGGTTCCATGGCTACACCTTC
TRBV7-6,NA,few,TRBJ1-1,CASSLGVGASEAFF,TGTGCCAGCAGCTTAGGAGTCGGAGCGTCAGAAGCTTTCTTT
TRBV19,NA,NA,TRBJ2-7,CASSTRVSAYEQYF,TGTGCCAGTAGTACCAGGGTGTCGGCCTACGAGCAGTACTTC
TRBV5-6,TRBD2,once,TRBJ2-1,CASSKRGATYNEQFF,TGTGCCAGCAGTAAGCGGGGGGCCACCTACAATGAGCAGTTCTTC
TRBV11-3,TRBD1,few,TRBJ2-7,CARPTGPSYEQYF,TGTGCCAGGCCGACAGGGCCTTCCTACGAGCAGTACTTC
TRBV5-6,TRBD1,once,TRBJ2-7,CASSLGFETGKSYEQYF,TGTGCCAGCAGCTTGGGGTTCGAGACAGGGAAGTCCTACGAGCAGTACTTC
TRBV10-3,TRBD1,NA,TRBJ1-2,CAITPDRGNGYTF,TGTGCCATCACCCCGGACAGGGGGAATGGCTACACCTTC
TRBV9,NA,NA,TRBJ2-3,CASSVTSGGRDTQYF,TGTGCCAGCAGCGTGACCTCCGGGGGAAGGGATACGCAGTATTTT
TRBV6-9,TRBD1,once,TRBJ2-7,CASSSREDRADEQYF,TGTGCCAGCAGTTCAAGAGAGGACAGGGCCGACGAGCAGTACTTC
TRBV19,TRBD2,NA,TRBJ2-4,CASRGRDPESELAKNIQYF,TGTGCCAGTAGGGGGAGGGACCCAGAATCGGAACTAGCCAAAAACATTCAGTACTTC
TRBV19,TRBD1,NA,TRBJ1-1,CASRGQHTEAFF,TGTGCCAGTAGGGGACAGCACACTGAAGCTTTCTTT
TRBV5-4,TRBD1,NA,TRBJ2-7,CASSLGDRAYEQYF,TGTGCCAGCAGCTTGGGGGACAGAGCCTACGAGCAGTACTTC
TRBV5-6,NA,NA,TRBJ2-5,CASSLTEGWETQYF,TGTGCCAGCAGCTTGACGGAGGGCTGGGAGACCCAGTACTTC
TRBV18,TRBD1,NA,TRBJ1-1,CASSRQGTNTEAFF,TGTGCCAGCTCAAGACAGGGTACGAACACTGAAGCTTTCTTT